These T cell receptor beta chains were read from a single sample in a study of OX40 agonist ivuxolimab in advanced cancers. The assay was immunoSEQ multiplex PCR, and TCRdb's table has in-frame clones only and misses some. This table has over 60,000 clones, roughly 80% appearing once. This specimen consisted of CD4+ or CD8+ T cells sorted from blood, obtained in a trial of the OX40 agonist ivuxolimab. The receptors shown here come from an adult with an advanced solid tumor such as melanoma, head and neck, liver or kidney cancer. Each CDR3 is given with its conserved first and last residue. The D gene is left open where the match is weak. Not every row has a clone size; where given, it reads once, few, many or a size class.

>-|TRBJ2-4|TRBV9|once
CASSAEQGLDIQYF
TGTGCCAGCAGTGCCGAACAGGGTTTGGACATTCAGTACTTC
>-|TRBJ2-3|TRBV5-1|-
CASSLYPTDTQYF
TGCGCCAGCAGTCTCTACCCCACAGATACGCAGTATTTT
>-|TRBJ1-6|TRBV25-1|few
CASSDRDNSPLHF
TGTGCCAGCAGTGACAGGGATAATTCACCCCTCCACTTT
>-|TRBJ1-1|TRBV5-1|-
CASSLLKGGTEAFF
TGCGCCAGCAGCTTGTTAAAGGGGGGCACTGAAGCTTTCTTT
>-|TRBJ1-2|TRBV5-1|-
CASSLAQVGHGYTF
TGCGCCAGCAGCTTGGCCCAAGTTGGGCATGGCTACACCTTC
>-|TRBJ1-5|TRBV9|-
CASSVGRGNQPQHF
TGTGCCAGCAGCGTAGGCAGGGGCAATCAGCCCCAGCATTTT
>-|TRBJ2-2|TRBV27|-
CASSLLSAGELFF
TGTGCCAGCAGTTTACTTTCTGCCGGGGAGCTGTTTTTT
>TRBD2|TRBJ2-6|TRBV7-9|-
CASSLGLAGAGANVLTF
TGTGCCAGCAGCTTGGGACTAGCGGGAGCAGGGGCCAACGTCCTGACTTTC
>-|TRBJ1-2|TRBV2|-
CASTLLMDNYGYTF
TGTGCCAGCACGCTCTTAATGGATAACTATGGCTACACCTTC
>-|TRBJ2-5|TRBV19|-
CASSLTWGSETQYF
TGTGCCAGTAGTTTAACCTGGGGATCAGAGACCCAGTACTTC
>TRBD1|TRBJ1-2|TRBV5-4|-
CASSSTGGNYGYTF
TGTGCCAGCAGCTCGACAGGGGGAAACTATGGCTACACCTTC
>TRBD2|TRBJ2-3|TRBV2|-
CASSESGALRDTQYF
TGTGCCAGCAGTGAAAGCGGGGCGCTGAGAGATACGCAGTATTTT
>TRBD1|TRBJ1-4|TRBV7-9|-
CASSPRTGRDEKLFF
TGTGCCAGCAGCCCTAGGACAGGGAGGGATGAAAAACTGTTTTTT
>-|TRBJ1-5|TRBV27|-
CASSLSNGNQPQHF
TGTGCCAGCAGTTTATCGAACGGGAATCAGCCCCAGCATTTT
>TRBD1|TRBJ1-2|TRBV30|-
CAWSPGTGPGYGYTF
TGTGCCTGGAGTCCTGGGACAGGGCCGGGCTATGGCTACACCTTC
>-|TRBJ1-5|TRBV19|-
CASSIPYPSNQPQHF
TGTGCCAGTAGTATACCTTATCCTAGCAATCAGCCCCAGCATTTT
>TRBD1|TRBJ1-5|TRBV4-2|-
CASSPDRVQPQHF
TGTGCCAGCAGCCCGGACAGGGTCCAGCCCCAGCATTTT
>-|TRBJ1-1|TRBV6-5|-
CAGRSPGDTEAFF
TGTGCCGGTAGGAGTCCAGGGGACACTGAAGCTTTCTTT
>-|TRBJ2-5|TRBV2|once
CASSGPLGPGKNPQYF
TGTGCCAGCAGTGGCCCTTTAGGGCCGGGGAAGAATCCCCAGTACTTC
>-|TRBJ1-2|TRBV5-1|-
CASSLIPNYGYTF
TGCGCCAGCAGCTTGATTCCTAACTATGGCTACACCTTC
>-|TRBJ2-7|TRBV9|few
CASSVGWDDYEQYF
TGTGCCAGCAGCGTAGGTTGGGATGACTACGAGCAGTACTTC
>TRBD1|TRBJ1-5|TRBV18|-
CASSSTSAGGIRPQHF
TGTGCCAGCTCATCAACGTCTGCAGGGGGTATCCGTCCCCAGCATTTT
>-|TRBJ2-1|TRBV5-1|-
CASSLDRLGEQFF
TGCGCCAGCAGCTTGGACAGGTTGGGTGAGCAGTTCTTC
>TRBD1|TRBJ1-4|TRBV5-1|-
CASSLEGAEGEKLFF
TGCGCCAGCAGCTTGGAGGGGGCGGAAGGTGAAAAACTGTTTTTT
>-|TRBJ2-3|TRBV7-3|few
CASSPQGGSTDTQYF
TGTGCCAGCAGCCCCCAGGGGGGGAGCACAGATACGCAGTATTTT
>TRBD1|TRBJ1-2|TRBV2|-
CASRPDRDEAYGYTF
TGTGCCAGCAGACCCGACAGGGATGAAGCCTATGGCTACACCTTC
>TRBD2|TRBJ2-3|TRBV5-1|-
CASSLGLAGASTDTQYF
TGCGCCAGCAGCCTAGGACTAGCGGGAGCCTCCACAGATACGCAGTATTTT
>-|TRBJ2-5|TRBV4-2|once
CASSHPDREGETQYF
TGTGCCAGCAGCCATCCCGACAGGGAGGGAGAGACCCAGTACTTC
>-|TRBJ1-5|TRBV21-1|-
CASSKGAPQHF
TGTGCCAGCAGCAAAGGAGCTCCCCAGCATTTT
>-|TRBJ1-2|TRBV28|-
CASSLAGDRGGNYGYTF
TGTGCCAGCAGTTTGGCGGGGGACCGGGGGGGAAACTATGGCTACACCTTC
>-|TRBJ2-7|TRBV7-9|-
CASTTPREVTYEQYF
TGTGCCAGCACTACACCCAGGGAGGTAACCTACGAGCAGTACTTC
>-|TRBJ1-2|TRBV18|-
CASSPGLRQNYGYTF
TGTGCCAGCTCACCAGGTCTCAGGCAAAACTATGGCTACACCTTC
>-|TRBJ1-6|TRBV6-6|once
CASSYSSNSPLHF
TGTGCCAGCAGTTACAGCAGTAATTCACCCCTCCACTTT
>TRBD2|TRBJ2-3|TRBV25-1|-
CASSGSGGSKDTQYF
TGTGCCAGCAGTGGTAGCGGGGGGTCGAAAGATACGCAGTATTTT
>TRBD1|TRBJ2-5|TRBV6-1|-
CASTGTARETQYF
TGTGCCAGCACCGGGACAGCTCGAGAGACCCAGTACTTC
>-|TRBJ1-1|TRBV15|-
CATSRDDRNTEAFF
TGTGCCACCAGCAGAGATGACAGAAACACTGAAGCTTTCTTT
>-|TRBJ1-2|TRBV10-2|-
CASSERGVDYGYTF
TGCGCCAGCAGTGAACGAGGGGTTGACTATGGCTACACCTTC
>TRBD2|TRBJ2-7|TRBV28|-
CASRSREAGEEQYF
TGTGCCAGCAGGAGCCGGGAGGCGGGGGAAGAGCAGTACTTC
>-|TRBJ2-6|TRBV5-1|-
CASGQGDSGANVLTF
TGCGCCAGCGGCCAAGGGGATTCTGGGGCCAACGTCCTGACTTTC
>TRBD2|TRBJ2-1|TRBV18|-
CASSPPVIAGVSEQFF
TGTGCCAGCTCACCACCCGTGATAGCGGGAGTGAGTGAGCAGTTCTTC
>-|TRBJ2-1|TRBV10-1|once
CVRPRGILYNEQFF
TGCGTTAGACCCCGGGGGATCTTATACAATGAGCAGTTCTTC
>-|TRBJ1-1|TRBV6-6|-
CASSYSTDTEAFF
TGTGCCAGCAGTTACTCGACAGATACTGAAGCTTTCTTT
>TRBD1|TRBJ2-1|TRBV11-2|-
CASSKEGQGIYNEQFF
TGTGCCAGCAGCAAAGAGGGACAGGGTATTTACAATGAGCAGTTCTTC
>TRBD1|TRBJ2-7|TRBV7-7|once
CASSLGQGSDEQYF
TGTGCCAGCAGCCTTGGACAGGGGTCCGACGAGCAGTACTTC